These T cell receptor beta chains were read from a single sample in a study of cytomegalovirus exposure and HLA in healthy donors. The method was immunoSEQ multiplex PCR; TCRdb's version includes in-frame clones alone and lacks a portion of them. There are approximately 190,000 clones in the sample; roughly 80% occur only once, and less than 7% lies in the top ten. The sequencing input was PBMCs. The receptors originated from a man aged 35 to 55 in good health and CMV-seropositive. Each CDR3 is given with its conserved first and last residue. The order of the fields is J gene, clone size, D gene, V gene, CDR3 protein, CDR3 DNA. A D gene is named only where the DNA matches it firmly. Clone size is given for some rows only: seen once, a few or many times, or a class if the clone is expanded.

j_gene: TRBJ1-5; abundance: few; d_gene: .; v_gene: TRBV7-2; CDR3aa: CASSLVGGSDQPQHF; CDR3nt: TGTGCCAGCAGCTTAGTCGGGGGGTCGGATCAGCCCCAGCATTTT
j_gene: TRBJ1-1; abundance: .; d_gene: TRBD1; v_gene: TRBV29-1; CDR3aa: CSVRTGANTEAFF; CDR3nt: TGCAGCGTTCGGACAGGGGCGAACACTGAAGCTTTCTTT
j_gene: TRBJ2-5; abundance: .; d_gene: .; v_gene: TRBV19; CDR3aa: CASSIGRQETQYF; CDR3nt: TGTGCCAGTAGTATAGGCAGACAAGAGACCCAGTACTTC
j_gene: TRBJ1-1; abundance: .; d_gene: .; v_gene: TRBV11-3; CDR3aa: CASSLGVRGDTEAFF; CDR3nt: TGTGCCAGCAGCTTAGGCGTCAGGGGAGACACTGAAGCTTTCTTT
j_gene: TRBJ2-5; abundance: .; d_gene: TRBD2; v_gene: TRBV7-2; CDR3aa: CASSLRRGVETQYF; CDR3nt: TGTGCCAGCAGCTTGAGGCGGGGGGTTGAGACCCAGTACTTC
j_gene: TRBJ2-6; abundance: once; d_gene: .; v_gene: TRBV2; CDR3aa: CASSKTGMTGANVLTF; CDR3nt: TGTGCCAGCAGTAAGACAGGAATGACTGGGGCCAACGTCCTGACTTTC
j_gene: TRBJ1-6; abundance: .; d_gene: TRBD1; v_gene: TRBV7-2; CDR3aa: CASSSDRRSSYNSPLHF; CDR3nt: TGTGCCAGCAGCTCGGACAGGAGGAGCTCCTATAATTCACCCCTCCACTTT
j_gene: TRBJ1-2; abundance: .; d_gene: TRBD1; v_gene: TRBV9; CDR3aa: CASSGDSLIYGYTF; CDR3nt: TGTGCCAGCAGCGGGGACAGCCTCATCTATGGCTACACCTTC
j_gene: TRBJ2-1; abundance: .; d_gene: .; v_gene: TRBV6-5; CDR3aa: CASSAAGANEQFF; CDR3nt: TGTGCCAGCAGTGCCGCGGGGGCGAATGAGCAGTTCTTC
j_gene: TRBJ2-7; abundance: few; d_gene: TRBD1; v_gene: TRBV11-3; CDR3aa: CASSANRGEQYF; CDR3nt: TGTGCCAGCAGCGCCAACAGGGGCGAGCAGTACTTC
j_gene: TRBJ2-7; abundance: .; d_gene: .; v_gene: TRBV7-8; CDR3aa: CASSPIAFPSPYEQYF; CDR3nt: TGTGCCAGCAGCCCAATAGCCTTCCCCTCTCCCTACGAGCAGTACTTC